These T cell receptor beta chains were read from a single sample in a study of cytomegalovirus exposure and HLA in healthy donors. Only in-frame clones appear in the TCRdb table, and some are missing; sequencing was by immunoSEQ multiplex PCR. The table includes 150,000 to 200,000 clones, approximately 65% detected once. Sequenced input: PBMCs. These TCRs come from a man aged 35 to 55 in good health and CMV-seronegative. The CDR3 runs from the conserved cysteine through the conserved F or W. The D gene is left open where the match is weak. Part of the rows lack a size; the others show once, few, many or a class for expanded clones.

D gene,V gene,clone size,J gene,CDR3 DNA,CDR3 protein
TRBD2,TRBV7-2,NA,TRBJ2-7,TGTGCCAGCAGCCCCGGACTAGCGGGAGCAGGCGAGCAGTACTTC,CASSPGLAGAGEQYF
TRBD1,TRBV4-1,NA,TRBJ2-2,TGCGCCAGCAGCCATCCGCCGGGACAGGGGGAGATAGCCGGGGAGCTGTTTTTT,CASSHPPGQGEIAGELFF
NA,TRBV5-5,NA,TRBJ2-3,TGTGCCAGCAGCCCCTGGCGCCGGGAGTCAGATACGCAGTATTTT,CASSPWRRESDTQYF
NA,TRBV13,NA,TRBJ1-3,TGTGCCAGCAGCTTAGGCCTCAGGGACTCTGGAAACACCATATATTTT,CASSLGLRDSGNTIYF
NA,TRBV7-9,NA,TRBJ2-3,TGTGCCAGCAGCTCCCCCGCGGCTGATACGCAGTATTTT,CASSSPAADTQYF
NA,TRBV7-9,NA,TRBJ2-1,TGTGCCAGCAGCGAGAGTGGGGGCTGGGGCAATGAGCAGTTCTTC,CASSESGGWGNEQFF
TRBD2,TRBV5-1,NA,TRBJ2-5,TGCGCCAGCAGCTGGACTAGCGGGGGGTCGGGGGAGACCCAGTACTTC,CASSWTSGGSGETQYF
NA,TRBV5-4,few,TRBJ2-3,TGTGCCAGCAGCTTGGGTGGAGGAGCGACAGATACGCAGTATTTT,CASSLGGGATDTQYF
TRBD1,TRBV6-5,NA,TRBJ2-1,TGTGCCAGCAGTTACTCCCGACAGGGGTTACGGGAGCAGTTCTTC,CASSYSRQGLREQFF
NA,TRBV28,NA,TRBJ2-5,TGTGCCAGCAGTTTTCCCCTCCCCAAGAGGGAAGAGACCCAGTACTTC,CASSFPLPKREETQYF
NA,TRBV2,once,TRBJ1-5,TGTGCCAGCAGTTCTGGGCTTGGGCAGCCCCAGCATTTT,CASSSGLGQPQHF
NA,TRBV19,NA,TRBJ2-7,TGTGCCAGTAGTTCGGGACACGGCGGTTACGAGCAGCACTTC,CASSSGHGGYEQHF
NA,TRBV9,NA,TRBJ2-3,TGTGCCAGCAGCGTAGGCGGGAGCACAGATACGCAGTATTTT,CASSVGGSTDTQYF
NA,TRBV14,few,TRBJ2-1,TGTGCCAGCAGCCAAGTAGGGGCAGCCAATGAGCAGTTCTTC,CASSQVGAANEQFF
TRBD2,TRBV18,NA,TRBJ2-5,TGTGCCAGCTCACGCGAGCGGGGGCCTCAAGAGACCCAGTACTTC,CASSRERGPQETQYF
NA,TRBV9,NA,TRBJ2-2,TGTGCCAGCAGCGTATGGGGGACTCCGAACACCGGGGAGCTGTTTTTT,CASSVWGTPNTGELFF
TRBD1,TRBV6-1,few,TRBJ1-2,TGTGCCAGCAGTGAATATTCTCAGGGGGCCTATGGCTACACCTTC,CASSEYSQGAYGYTF
TRBD2,TRBV11-2,NA,TRBJ2-5,TGTGCCAGCAGCTTAGAGAGCCGGGCGGGGCGGGAGCAGTACTTC,CASSLESRAGREQYF
TRBD2,TRBV10-3,NA,TRBJ2-7,TGTGCCATCAGTGAGAGGGGGGGACTAGCGGCAGGCGAGCAGTACTTC,CAISERGGLAAGEQYF
NA,TRBV25-1,NA,TRBJ2-2,TGTGCCAGCAGTGATGCACGGGTGAACACCGGGGAGCTGTTTTTT,CASSDARVNTGELFF
NA,TRBV7-2,NA,TRBJ2-1,TGTGCCAGCAGCTTAGCGACATATTACAATGAGCAGTTCTTC,CASSLATYYNEQFF
NA,TRBV6-4,NA,TRBJ2-7,TGTGCCAGCAGGCAGGGAAGCAGACAGTACTTC,CASRQGSRQYF
NA,TRBV7-2,few,TRBJ2-1,TGTGCCAGCAGCTTAGCGACGGGAACCTACAATGAGCAGTTCTTC,CASSLATGTYNEQFF
TRBD1,TRBV5-1,few,TRBJ2-5,TGCGCCAGCAGCGCGGTACCTAGACAGGGATTCCAAGAGACCCAGTACTTC,CASSAVPRQGFQETQYF
NA,TRBV6-5,few,TRBJ1-2,TGTGCCAGCAGTGACACGGGAGGTAACTATGGCTACACCTTC,CASSDTGGNYGYTF
NA,TRBV6-4,NA,TRBJ1-6,TGTGCCTCCTCCGAGGGAATGAATTCACCCCTCCACTTT,CASSEGMNSPLHF
NA,TRBV19,few,TRBJ1-5,TGTGCCAGTGCCGACGGGGGGAACGGTCAGCCCCAGCATTTT,CASADGGNGQPQHF
TRBD1,TRBV2,NA,TRBJ2-7,TGTGCCAGCAGGGGGACAGGCTTGGACGAGCAGTACTTC,CASRGTGLDEQYF
NA,TRBV7-9,few,TRBJ2-1,TGTGCCAGCAGCTTATGGTCCGCGAGCTCCTACAATGAGCAGTTCTTC,CASSLWSASSYNEQFF
TRBD2,TRBV7-3,NA,TRBJ2-2,TGTGCCAGCAGCTCTTGGACTAGCAACGGGGAGCTGTTTTTT,CASSSWTSNGELFF
TRBD2,TRBV7-9,NA,TRBJ2-7,TGTGCCAGCAGCTCACCCCTCTCTGGGACTACTTACTACGAGCAGTACTTC,CASSSPLSGTTYYEQYF
TRBD2,TRBV4-2,NA,TRBJ2-7,TGTGCCAGCAGCCCCCATCTAGCGGGAGTGTCCTACGAGCAGTACTTC,CASSPHLAGVSYEQYF
NA,TRBV7-9,NA,TRBJ1-2,TGTGCCAGCAGCTTTGCAGGGGACCCTAACTATGGCTACACCTTC,CASSFAGDPNYGYTF
NA,TRBV21-1,NA,TRBJ1-6,TGTGCCAGCAGCAAAGATCGGGGACAGGGCGATTCACCCCTCCACTTT,CASSKDRGQGDSPLHF
TRBD1,TRBV18,NA,TRBJ1-2,TGTGCCAGCTCACCACGGACAGCAGGACAGGGCTTAGACTATGGCTACACCTTC,CASSPRTAGQGLDYGYTF
NA,TRBV9,few,TRBJ2-7,TGTGCCAGCAGCGTTGGGGCAGGGAAAGTCTACGAGCAGTACTTC,CASSVGAGKVYEQYF
NA,TRBV11-2,NA,TRBJ2-6,TGTGCCAGCAGCTTAGATAGGCCGGAGTCCGGGGCCAACGTCCTGACTTTC,CASSLDRPESGANVLTF
NA,TRBV6-5,NA,TRBJ1-6,TGTGCCAGCAGAAAAAGGAGACAGGCGACCTCACCCCTCCACTTT,CASRKRRQATSPLHF
NA,TRBV5-6,NA,TRBJ1-4,TGTGCCAGCAGGCGAACTAATGAAAAACTGTTTTTT,CASRRTNEKLFF
NA,TRBV2,NA,TRBJ2-1,TGTGCCAGCAGTGTGGCAGGGGACTACAATGAGCAGTTCTTC,CASSVAGDYNEQFF
NA,TRBV6-4,few,TRBJ1-2,TGTGCCAGCAGTGAGAAGGTCAGGGGTGGCTACACCTTC,CASSEKVRGGYTF
TRBD1,TRBV7-6,NA,TRBJ2-7,TGTGCCAGCAGCCCCCGGACAGGATACGAGCAGTACTTC,CASSPRTGYEQYF
TRBD1,TRBV6-5,NA,TRBJ1-1,TGTGCCAGCAGTTACTCGACAGGGAATGATAACACTGAAGCTTTCTTT,CASSYSTGNDNTEAFF
NA,TRBV7-9,many,TRBJ1-4,TGTGCCAGCAGCTTAGTGCGGACACCTGAAAAACTGTTTTTT,CASSLVRTPEKLFF
NA,TRBV7-8,NA,TRBJ2-1,TGTGCCAGCAGCATAAGCCGTCTTAATGAGCAGTTCTTC,CASSISRLNEQFF
TRBD1,TRBV9,NA,TRBJ1-6,TGTGCCAGCAGCGTAGGGACAGGGGGTTCCAATTCACCCCTCCACTTT,CASSVGTGGSNSPLHF
TRBD1,TRBV4-2,NA,TRBJ1-4,TGTGCCAGCAGCCGGCAGGGGGCAGGCGAAAAACTGTTTTTT,CASSRQGAGEKLFF
NA,TRBV4-1,NA,TRBJ2-1,TGCGCCTCCTCGGACTTCGACAATGAGCAGTTCTTC,CASSDFDNEQFF